What follows is one T cell receptor (beta chain) and its context. The entry originates in a study of T cell repertoires in cytomegalovirus infection. TCRdb called the reads again in MiXCR, with one record for every CDR3 protein. Among 300,000 or so distinct CDR3 sequences, roughly 9.3% were seen once, and the ten largest hold around 2.5%. V dropped 6 bases and J dropped 10 bases, with 19 bases sitting between them. CDR3 length equals 14 residues. Germline V gives CDR1 SGHVS, CDR2 FNYEAQ. The source is a human donor in good health (CMV status not recorded). Some clones in this sample may be carry-over from other donors' samples. The chain is built from TRBV7-6 and TRBJ1-5, with D perhaps TRBD1 (5 bases). Specimen: PBMCs. In DNA form, the CDR3 reads TGTGCCAGCAGTCTGGGGGACGGCAATCGCCCCCAGCATTTT. It encodes CASSLGDGNRPQHF.